This is a list of T cell receptor beta chains from one sample in a study of blood T cell repertoires in COVID-19. The method was immunoSEQ multiplex PCR; TCRdb's version includes in-frame clones alone and lacks a portion of them. The sample includes 150,000 or so clones, approximately 80% of them seen just once. Sequencing was carried out using PBMCs or T cells enriched from blood (not recorded which). The receptors here all came from a man in his sixties or seventies who had been exposed to COVID-19. CDR3s include the opening cysteine and the closing phenylalanine or tryptophan. Each record gives: clone size, D gene, J gene, V gene, CDR3 protein, CDR3 DNA. The D gene is left open where the match is weak. Clone sizes are given selectively: once, few, many, or a class where the clone is expanded.

clone_size: once
d_call: .
j_call: TRBJ1-2
v_call: TRBV7-9
cdr3_aa: CASSVSGTPAGGYTF
cdr3_nt: TGTGCCAGCAGCGTCTCCGGGACACCCGCCGGTGGCTACACCTTC

clone_size: .
d_call: .
j_call: TRBJ1-2
v_call: TRBV28
cdr3_aa: CASSFLRESGYTF
cdr3_nt: TGTGCCAGCAGTTTTCTCCGGGAGAGCGGCTACACCTTC

clone_size: once
d_call: .
j_call: TRBJ1-1
v_call: TRBV20-1
cdr3_aa: CSASRVMNTEAFF
cdr3_nt: TGCAGTGCTAGTCGCGTCATGAACACTGAAGCTTTCTTT

clone_size: .
d_call: .
j_call: TRBJ1-3
v_call: TRBV7-2
cdr3_aa: CASSPLGATGNTIYF
cdr3_nt: TGTGCCAGCAGCCCCCTGGGGGCTACTGGAAACACCATATATTTT

clone_size: .
d_call: TRBD1
j_call: TRBJ1-2
v_call: TRBV6-2/TRBV6-3
cdr3_aa: CASSLNRGTGGGDGYTF
cdr3_nt: TGTGCCAGCAGTCTCAACCGCGGGACAGGGGGCGGAGATGGCTACACCTTC

clone_size: .
d_call: .
j_call: TRBJ2-5
v_call: TRBV23-1
cdr3_aa: CAGGPRRYQETQYF
cdr3_nt: TGCGCCGGAGGACCGCGAAGGTACCAAGAGACCCAGTACTTC

clone_size: .
d_call: TRBD1
j_call: TRBJ2-1
v_call: TRBV7-3
cdr3_aa: CASSPGTANEQFF
cdr3_nt: TGTGCCAGCAGCCCCGGGACAGCCAATGAGCAGTTCTTC

clone_size: .
d_call: TRBD2
j_call: TRBJ2-1
v_call: TRBV7-9
cdr3_aa: CASSLIGGRANEQFF
cdr3_nt: TGTGCCAGCAGCTTAATTGGAGGGAGGGCCAATGAGCAGTTCTTC

clone_size: once
d_call: TRBD1
j_call: TRBJ1-3
v_call: TRBV19
cdr3_aa: CASSSLADRAGNTIYF
cdr3_nt: TGTGCCAGTAGTTCCCTTGCCGACAGGGCTGGAAACACCATATATTTT

clone_size: once
d_call: TRBD1
j_call: TRBJ2-7
v_call: TRBV7-9
cdr3_aa: CASSVRDRANEQYF
cdr3_nt: TGTGCCAGCAGCGTCCGGGACAGGGCTAACGAGCAGTACTTC

clone_size: .
d_call: TRBD1
j_call: TRBJ2-5
v_call: TRBV4-3
cdr3_aa: CASSQVGAGGAETQYF
cdr3_nt: TGCGCCAGCAGCCAAGTGGGAGCAGGGGGTGCCGAGACCCAGTACTTC

clone_size: .
d_call: TRBD1
j_call: TRBJ2-7
v_call: TRBV5-4
cdr3_aa: CASSSGQGSSYEQYF
cdr3_nt: TGTGCCAGCAGCTCCGGACAGGGGAGCTCCTACGAGCAGTACTTC

clone_size: .
d_call: .
j_call: TRBJ1-1
v_call: TRBV5-1
cdr3_aa: CASTGDNTEAFF
cdr3_nt: TGCGCCAGCACGGGGGATAACACTGAAGCTTTCTTT

clone_size: .
d_call: .
j_call: TRBJ1-2
v_call: TRBV11-2
cdr3_aa: CASSLVSEGLLAGYTF
cdr3_nt: TGTGCCAGCAGCTTAGTATCGGAGGGACTCCTTGCGGGCTACACCTTC

clone_size: .
d_call: .
j_call: TRBJ1-4
v_call: TRBV4-3
cdr3_aa: CASSQERRKLFF
cdr3_nt: TGCGCCAGCAGCCAAGAAAGGAGAAAACTGTTTTTT

clone_size: .
d_call: .
j_call: TRBJ2-3
v_call: TRBV7-9
cdr3_aa: CASSQDFSRGDTQYF
cdr3_nt: TGTGCCAGCAGCCAGGACTTCTCCCGCGGAGATACGCAGTATTTT

clone_size: .
d_call: TRBD1
j_call: TRBJ1-2
v_call: TRBV4-3
cdr3_aa: CASSLDRATYGYTF
cdr3_nt: TGCGCCAGCAGCCTGGACAGGGCAACCTATGGCTACACCTTC

clone_size: .
d_call: .
j_call: TRBJ1-1
v_call: TRBV28
cdr3_aa: CASSLLGLLNTEAFF
cdr3_nt: TGTGCCAGCAGTCTCCTTGGACTGTTGAACACTGAAGCTTTCTTT

clone_size: .
d_call: .
j_call: TRBJ2-7
v_call: TRBV5-4
cdr3_aa: CASSFQGYEQYF
cdr3_nt: TGTGCCAGCAGCTTCCAGGGGTACGAGCAGTACTTC

clone_size: .
d_call: .
j_call: TRBJ2-5
v_call: TRBV5-6
cdr3_aa: CASSPGVQETQYF
cdr3_nt: TGTGCCAGCAGCCCCGGGGTCCAAGAGACCCAGTACTTC

clone_size: few
d_call: .
j_call: TRBJ2-5
v_call: TRBV4-3
cdr3_aa: CASSQDLGGWETQYF
cdr3_nt: TGCGCCAGCAGCCAAGATCTCGGGGGTTGGGAGACCCAGTACTTC

clone_size: .
d_call: TRBD1
j_call: TRBJ2-2
v_call: TRBV9
cdr3_aa: CASSHPRDRVTGELFF
cdr3_nt: TGTGCCAGCAGCCACCCCCGGGACAGGGTCACCGGGGAGCTGTTTTTT

clone_size: .
d_call: .
j_call: TRBJ1-1
v_call: TRBV7-2
cdr3_aa: CASSLAEGTEAFF
cdr3_nt: TGTGCCAGCAGCTTAGCGGAGGGAACTGAAGCTTTCTTT

clone_size: .
d_call: .
j_call: TRBJ2-7
v_call: TRBV7-3
cdr3_aa: CASSLSPGQSYEQYF
cdr3_nt: TGTGCCAGCAGCTTGTCGCCCGGACAGTCCTACGAGCAGTACTTC

clone_size: .
d_call: .
j_call: TRBJ2-7
v_call: TRBV2
cdr3_aa: CASSLLTGTPPPYEQYF
cdr3_nt: TGTGCCAGCAGTCTATTAACCGGGACACCCCCACCCTACGAGCAGTACTTC

clone_size: once
d_call: TRBD1
j_call: TRBJ1-2
v_call: TRBV4-2
cdr3_aa: CASSQDLQGAQGYTF
cdr3_nt: TGTGCCAGCAGCCAGGACCTACAGGGGGCACAAGGCTACACCTTC

clone_size: .
d_call: TRBD1
j_call: TRBJ2-4
v_call: TRBV11-2
cdr3_aa: CASSLGTGGVAKNIQYF
cdr3_nt: TGTGCCAGCAGCTTAGGGACAGGGGGGGTGGCCAAAAACATTCAGTACTTC

clone_size: .
d_call: TRBD1
j_call: TRBJ1-2
v_call: TRBV11-2
cdr3_aa: CASSQRGTGIGYTF
cdr3_nt: TGTGCCAGCAGTCAAAGGGGGACAGGGATTGGCTACACCTTC

clone_size: .
d_call: TRBD1
j_call: TRBJ1-1
v_call: TRBV6-1
cdr3_aa: CASSGEPGQANTEAFF
cdr3_nt: TGTGCCAGCAGTGGGGAACCCGGACAGGCGAACACTGAAGCTTTCTTT

clone_size: once
d_call: .
j_call: TRBJ1-3
v_call: TRBV5-6
cdr3_aa: CASSTPPRSGNTIYF
cdr3_nt: TGTGCCAGCAGCACCCCACCGCGATCTGGAAACACCATATATTTT

clone_size: .
d_call: TRBD1
j_call: TRBJ1-2
v_call: TRBV12-5
cdr3_aa: CASGLSQGPGYTF
cdr3_nt: TGTGCTAGTGGTTTGTCACAGGGGCCTGGCTACACCTTC

clone_size: many
d_call: .
j_call: TRBJ1-1
v_call: TRBV7-3
cdr3_aa: CASSYTGRGLANTEAFF
cdr3_nt: TGTGCCAGCAGTTATACGGGGCGGGGTCTCGCGAACACTGAAGCTTTCTTT

clone_size: .
d_call: TRBD2
j_call: TRBJ2-2
v_call: TRBV6-4
cdr3_aa: CASSVAGAPPGELFF
cdr3_nt: TGTGCCAGCAGTGTTGCGGGAGCCCCTCCCGGGGAGCTGTTTTTT

clone_size: .
d_call: TRBD2
j_call: TRBJ2-7
v_call: TRBV7-2
cdr3_aa: CASSLVPAGGGQSEQYF
cdr3_nt: TGTGCCAGCAGCTTAGTCCCAGCGGGCGGGGGTCAGAGCGAGCAGTACTTC

clone_size: .
d_call: .
j_call: TRBJ2-7
v_call: TRBV18
cdr3_aa: CASSPNLQGSEQYF
cdr3_nt: TGTGCCAGCTCACCAAACTTACAGGGTTCAGAGCAGTACTTC

clone_size: .
d_call: .
j_call: TRBJ2-7
v_call: TRBV7-2
cdr3_aa: CASRPPGSGEQYF
cdr3_nt: TGTGCCAGCAGGCCCCCCGGTTCGGGCGAGCAGTACTTC

clone_size: .
d_call: .
j_call: TRBJ2-1
v_call: TRBV6-5
cdr3_aa: CASINPGDPEQFF
cdr3_nt: TGTGCCAGCATCAACCCGGGGGACCCCGAGCAGTTCTTC

clone_size: .
d_call: TRBD1
j_call: TRBJ1-2
v_call: TRBV27
cdr3_aa: CASSATGRNYGYTF
cdr3_nt: TGTGCCAGCAGTGCGACAGGGCGGAACTATGGCTACACCTTC

clone_size: many
d_call: .
j_call: TRBJ1-5
v_call: TRBV27
cdr3_aa: CASSLYPPQGSNQPQHF
cdr3_nt: TGTGCCAGCAGTTTATACCCTCCTCAGGGATCCAATCAGCCCCAGCATTTT

clone_size: once
d_call: .
j_call: TRBJ1-1
v_call: TRBV7-2
cdr3_aa: CASSLATVMNTEAFF
cdr3_nt: TGTGCCAGCAGCTTAGCCACAGTTATGAACACTGAAGCTTTCTTT

clone_size: .
d_call: .
j_call: TRBJ1-1
v_call: TRBV5-4
cdr3_aa: CASSFGNQGTEAFF
cdr3_nt: TGTGCCAGCAGCTTTGGGAATCAGGGCACTGAAGCTTTCTTT

clone_size: .
d_call: .
j_call: TRBJ1-3
v_call: TRBV11-2
cdr3_aa: CASSLAWDTGNTIYF
cdr3_nt: TGTGCCAGCAGCTTAGCTTGGGACACTGGAAACACCATATATTTT

clone_size: many
d_call: .
j_call: TRBJ2-2
v_call: TRBV4-1
cdr3_aa: CASSQGTTNTGELFF
cdr3_nt: TGCGCCAGCAGCCAGGGGACAACGAACACCGGGGAGCTGTTTTTT

clone_size: .
d_call: .
j_call: TRBJ1-4
v_call: TRBV7-2
cdr3_aa: CASSLGPTVNEKLFF
cdr3_nt: TGTGCCAGCAGCTTAGGGCCAACCGTTAATGAAAAACTGTTTTTT

clone_size: once
d_call: TRBD1
j_call: TRBJ1-6
v_call: TRBV9
cdr3_aa: CASSPRTGMNSPLHF
cdr3_nt: TGTGCCAGCAGCCCACGGACAGGAATGAATTCACCCCTCCACTTT

clone_size: .
d_call: .
j_call: TRBJ2-5
v_call: TRBV5-1
cdr3_aa: CASSQENRAEETQYF
cdr3_nt: TGCGCCAGCAGCCAGGAGAACAGGGCTGAAGAGACCCAGTACTTC

clone_size: .
d_call: TRBD1
j_call: TRBJ2-1
v_call: TRBV18
cdr3_aa: CASSLGTGVGNEQFF
cdr3_nt: TGTGCCAGCTCACTCGGGACAGGTGTAGGGAATGAGCAGTTCTTC

clone_size: once
d_call: TRBD2
j_call: TRBJ2-3
v_call: TRBV19
cdr3_aa: CASSKGLAGGRLRGTQYF
cdr3_nt: TGTGCCAGTAGCAAGGGGCTAGCGGGGGGGCGATTACGAGGTACGCAGTATTTT

clone_size: .
d_call: TRBD1
j_call: TRBJ2-7
v_call: TRBV6-2/TRBV6-3
cdr3_aa: CASSLRDRFYEQYF
cdr3_nt: TGTGCCAGCAGCCTCCGGGACAGGTTCTACGAGCAGTACTTC

clone_size: many
d_call: .
j_call: TRBJ1-5
v_call: TRBV7-9
cdr3_aa: CASSLESQGNQPQHF
cdr3_nt: TGTGCCAGCAGCTTAGAGTCGCAGGGCAATCAGCCCCAGCATTTT

clone_size: .
d_call: TRBD1
j_call: TRBJ1-6
v_call: TRBV30
cdr3_aa: CASRQGPNSPLHF
cdr3_nt: TGTGCCTCAAGACAGGGACCTAATTCACCCCTCCACTTT

clone_size: .
d_call: .
j_call: TRBJ2-2
v_call: TRBV4-2
cdr3_aa: CASSHDKPGELFF
cdr3_nt: TGTGCCAGCAGCCATGACAAACCCGGGGAGCTGTTTTTT

clone_size: .
d_call: TRBD1
j_call: TRBJ2-3
v_call: TRBV6-4
cdr3_aa: CASSEGTGGADTQYF
cdr3_nt: TGTGCCAGCAGTGAGGGGACAGGGGGCGCAGATACGCAGTATTTT

clone_size: .
d_call: .
j_call: TRBJ1-6
v_call: TRBV11-2
cdr3_aa: CASSLDQGSSPLHF
cdr3_nt: TGTGCCAGCAGCTTAGACCAGGGCAGTTCACCCCTCCACTTT

clone_size: few
d_call: .
j_call: TRBJ1-1
v_call: TRBV28
cdr3_aa: CASSPRGLRTEAFF
cdr3_nt: TGTGCCAGCAGCCCCCGAGGGCTTCGCACTGAAGCTTTCTTT

clone_size: .
d_call: TRBD1
j_call: TRBJ1-2
v_call: TRBV6-6
cdr3_aa: CASSYGQAERYTF
cdr3_nt: TGTGCCAGCAGTTACGGACAGGCAGAGCGCTACACCTTC